This T cell receptor beta chain was documented in a study of cytomegalovirus exposure and HLA in healthy donors. Study as a whole: An earlier analysis found 95 million to 140 million unique TCR beta sequences from around 180 million T cells. Within the Caucasian-associated ancestry cluster were roughly 79% of the roughly 400 genotyped donors. Study-level points and caveats: There were some V segments, including TRBV6-2 and TRBV6-3, excluded as indistinguishable.

Trimming took 1 base from V and 0 from J, leaving 8 bases between them. There are 15 residues in the CDR3. Germline V gives CDR1 SEHNR, CDR2 FQNEAQ (reference sequence). This clone is a singleton in its sample. The target antigen is unknown. Use of 60 Vbeta and 13 Jbeta primers characterized the PCR. TCRdb keeps only in-frame clones here, not all; method: immunoSEQ multiplex PCR. The data show about 190,000 clones, over 65% seen once. The sample consisted of PBMCs. The gene calls are TRBV7-9 and TRBJ2-3; unclear D gene. This clonotype was obtained from a woman between 45 and 65 years old in good health and CMV-seropositive. Written as DNA, the CDR3 is TGTGCCAGCAGCTTAGTTGGAGTTAGCACAGATACGCAGTATTTT. This sequence encodes CASSLVGVSTDTQYF.